The clone carrying this T cell receptor (beta chain) was counted only a few times. This CDR3 is 18 amino acids long. V was clipped by 0 bases and J by 5 bases; unmatched bases: 12. Germline CDR1 is SGDLS and CDR2 is YYNGEE. These data originate in a study of blood T cell repertoires in COVID-19. Some clones are missing from TCRdb's copy, which holds only in-frame ones; the method was immunoSEQ multiplex PCR. The table shows about 190,000 clones, with less than 85% occurring only once. Sample: peripheral blood. The clonotype comes from a woman in her fifties or sixties with acute or convalescent COVID-19. This chain joins TRBV9 and TRBJ2-2; 8 bases match TRBD1. The CDR3 DNA follows: TGTGCCAGCAGCGTAGCTCGAGGAGGCACAGGGGGGACCGGGGAGCTGTTTTTT. As protein: CASSVARGGTGGTGELFF.